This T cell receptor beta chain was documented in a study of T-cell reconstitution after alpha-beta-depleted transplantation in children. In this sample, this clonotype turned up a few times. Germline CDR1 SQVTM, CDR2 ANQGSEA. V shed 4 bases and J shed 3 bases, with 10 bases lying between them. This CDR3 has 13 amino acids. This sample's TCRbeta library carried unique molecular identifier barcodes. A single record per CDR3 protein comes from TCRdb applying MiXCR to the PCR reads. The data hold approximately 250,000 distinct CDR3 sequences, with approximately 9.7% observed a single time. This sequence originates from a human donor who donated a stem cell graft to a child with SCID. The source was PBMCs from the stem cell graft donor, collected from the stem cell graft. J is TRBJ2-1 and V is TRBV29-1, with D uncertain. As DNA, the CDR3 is TGCAGCGTTGGGGGTGACCACTACAATGAGCAGTTCTTC. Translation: CSVGGDHYNEQFF.